This TCR beta chain was captured in a study of T-cell reconstitution after alpha-beta-depleted transplantation in children. Findings and caveats of the study: Several hundred expanded graft clones reportedly gave rise to the alpha-beta T cells present about two months after transplant. T-cell numbers and diversity one year post-transplant derived largely from freshly generated T cells. Recipient T cells and thymic progenitors that survived were the source of the high TCRbeta diversity seen at day 60 in some patients.

With 6 bases removed from V and 2 bases from J, the gap between germline ends came to 14 bases. CDR3 length equals 14 residues. This clonotype was seen repeatedly, ten times or more. Its antigen is undetermined. Unique molecular identifiers tagged the TCRbeta library. MiXCR, applied by TCRdb to the PCR reads, yields one record per CDR3 protein. The data contain about 200,000 distinct CDR3 sequences, approximately 7% of them singletons. The chain joins TRBV12-3 or TRBV12-4 to TRBJ2-7; D might be TRBD1 (5 bases). The sequence was obtained from a boy between 2 and 15 years old with acute lymphoblastic leukemia, due to receive a stem cell transplant. The specimen was PBMCs, collected before TCRalphabeta/CD19-depleted stem cell transplant. The CDR3, as DNA: TGTGCCAGCAGCAAGTGGGGCGCCACCTACGAGCAGTACTTC. Translation: CASSKWGATYEQYF.